These 30 T cell receptor beta chains share one sample of origin, sequenced in a study of blood T cell repertoires in COVID-19. The method was immunoSEQ multiplex PCR; TCRdb's version includes in-frame clones alone and lacks a portion of them. Found here are approximately 160,000 clones, 84% of them singletons; the top ten hold roughly a fifth. The sequencing sample was made of peripheral blood. Receptors were obtained from a woman aged 80 or over with acute or convalescent COVID-19.

This clone was counted once. The chain carries TRBV28 and TRBJ1-1; D ambiguous. The CDR3 contains 15 residues. Germline V gene sequence: CDR1 MDHEN, CDR2 SYDVKM. Deletions cut 6 bases from V and 0 bases from J, with 14 bases between. CDR3 residues: CASRRLGLLNTEAFF. The CDR3 region has the DNA TGTGCCAGCAGGAGACTCGGACTATTGAACACTGAAGCTTTCTTT.

In this sample, this clone turned up a few times. The chain employs TRBV2 and TRBJ1-3; 7 bases map to TRBD1. Germline V gives CDR1 SNHLY, CDR2 FYNNEI. There are 14 residues in the CDR3. V trimming: 3 bases; J trimming: 3 bases; junction bases outside the gene matches: 2. The CDR3 DNA sequence: TGTGCCAGCAGTGATCGGACAGGTGGAAACACCATATATTTT. Protein: CASSDRTGGNTIYF.

The chain is built from TRBV9 and TRBJ1-1, with a weak D call TRBD1 (6 bases). The CDR3 has 16 amino acids. The germline V gene encodes CDR1 SGDLS and CDR2 YYNGEE. Trimming left V 0 bases short and J 2 bases short, with 14 bases between. The CDR3 protein is CASSVEAGTRNTEAFF. CDR3 DNA sequence: TGTGCCAGCAGCGTAGAAGCCGGGACACGAAACACTGAAGCTTTCTTT.

The J gene is TRBJ1-4, the V gene TRBV19; D remains unclear. The CDR3 loop spans 12 amino acids. Trimming removed 1 base from V and 10 bases from J, with 7 bases in between. Germline V gene sequence: CDR1 LNHDA, CDR2 SQIVND (reference sequence). CDR3 DNA: TGTGCCAGTAGTATAGCACAGACAAAACTGTTTTTT. It yields the protein CASSIAQTKLFF. The full variable domain, with the rest looked up from reference TRBV19 and TRBJ1-4, is DGGITQSPKYLFRKEGQNVTLSCEQNLNHDAMYWYRQDPGQGLRLIYYSQIVNDFQKGDIAEGYSVSREKKESFPLTVTSAQKNPTAFYLCASSIAQTKLFFGSGTQLSVL.

This rearrangement joins TRBV7-2 to TRBJ1-4; D is ambiguous. The germline gives CDR1 SGHTA, CDR2 FQGNSA. The CDR3 is 13 amino acids. V gave up 3 bases and J gave up 7 bases, with 9 bases separating them. CDR3 amino acids: CASSLAGFEKLFF. For the CDR3, the DNA is TGTGCCAGCAGCTTGGCAGGTTTTGAAAAACTGTTTTTT.

The CDR3 DNA follows: TGTGCCAGCAGCCCGAGCTCCTACGAGCAGTACTTC. It encodes CASSPSSYEQYF. This chain links TRBV9 with TRBJ2-7; no definite D call. V gave up 4 bases and J gave up 0 bases, with 5 bases separating them. There are 12 residues in the CDR3. The germline CDR1 and CDR2 sequences are SGDLS and YYNGEE. Full variable domain (outside the CDR3, taken from reference TRBV9 and TRBJ2-7): DSGVTQTPKHLITATGQRVTLRCSPRSGDLSVYWYQQSLDQGLQFLIQYYNGEERAKGNILERFSAQQFPDLHSELNLSSLELGDSALYFCASSPSSYEQYFGPGTRLTVT.

CDR3 nucleotide sequence: TGTGCCAGCAGTTTACAGGGGGCGCGGTATGGCTACACCTTC. Amino acids: CASSLQGARYGYTF. The V call is TRBV28, the J call TRBJ1-2, with 8 bases aligning to TRBD1. V shed 2 bases and J 5 bases; nucleotides not matched to a gene: 4. The germline V gene has CDR1 MDHEN and CDR2 SYDVKM. CDR3 length: 14 amino acids.

On this clone itself: Germline is not matched at one junction end, which may reflect a read error. The rearrangement uses TRBV7-7 and TRBJ2-3; unclear D gene. Per the germline V gene, CDR1 is SSHAT and CDR2 is FNYEAQ (reference sequence). The length of the CDR3 is 13 residues. The CDR3 reads CASSLGYTDTQYF. The CDR3 region has the DNA TGTGCTAGCAGCTTAGGCTACACAGATACGCAGTATTTT.

The gene calls are TRBV6-5 and TRBJ1-2, with D possibly TRBD1 on 5 matching bases. V was pared by 10 bases and J by 8 bases, with 17 bases between. This CDR3 comprises 12 residues. Germline CDR1 is MNHEY and CDR2 is SVGAGI. CDR3 loop: CATSGGGGGYTF. For the CDR3, the DNA is TGTGCCACCTCCGGGGGAGGTGGGGGCTACACCTTC.

The chain combines TRBV6-2 or TRBV6-3 with TRBJ2-7, with TRBD2 as a possible D gene (5 bases). Trimming stripped 0 bases from V and 0 bases from J, with 21 bases between. The CDR3 extends over 19 amino acids. Germline CDR1 is MNHEY and CDR2 is SVGEGT. The CDR3 DNA sequence: TGTGCCAGCAGTTACTCGATCGATCCTCGGGGAGTGAGCTCCTACGAGCAGTACTTC. It codes for CASSYSIDPRGVSSYEQYF.

The chain is built from TRBV6-2 or TRBV6-3 and TRBJ2-2; D is possibly TRBD2 (6 bases). CDR3 size: 15 residues. V was shortened by 2 bases and J by 10 bases, with 17 bases between the two germline ends. Per germline, CDR1 MNHEY and CDR2 SVGEGT. CDR3 region: CASSYRGKEGLELFF. In nucleotides, the CDR3 is TGTGCCAGCAGTTACAGAGGGAAGGAGGGGCTGGAGCTGTTTTTT.

The gene calls are TRBV5-1 and TRBJ2-1; D perhaps matches TRBD2 (6 bases). V lost 4 bases, J lost 6 bases, and 14 bases lay in between. Per germline, CDR1 SGHRS and CDR2 YFSETQ. This CDR3 region has 14 residues. This CDR3 is CASSGPRDSNEQFF. The DNA for the CDR3 is TGCGCCAGCAGCGGACCGCGGGATTCCAATGAGCAGTTCTTC.

The chain has TRBV5-1 and TRBJ1-1; D might be TRBD1 (5 bases). The CDR3 consists of 15 residues. V was shortened by 4 bases and J by 0 bases, with 13 bases between the two germline ends. Germline V gene data show CDR1 as SGHRS and CDR2 as YFSETQ. CDR3 nucleotide sequence: TGCGCCAGCAGCAAGGGGTCAGCCATGAACACTGAAGCTTTCTTT. It translates to CASSKGSAMNTEAFF.

The chain has TRBV4-1 and TRBJ1-5; D ambiguous. The V end lost 3 bases, the J end lost 0 bases, and 12 bases lay between the germline ends. This CDR3 spans 16 amino acids. Germline CDR1 is MGHRA and CDR2 is YSYEKL. This CDR3 is CASSQGRHDSNQPQHF. CDR3 coding DNA: TGCGCCAGCAGCCAGGGTAGACACGATAGCAATCAGCCCCAGCATTTT.

This chain connects TRBV13 to TRBJ1-5; possibly TRBD1 for D (5 bases). The CDR3 is 14 amino acids. V was trimmed by 5 bases and J by 4 bases, leaving 12 bases between them. Germline V gene sequence: CDR1 PRHDT, CDR2 FYEKMQ (reference sequence). The CDR3 loop is CASSQGGGNQPQHF. The CDR3 nucleotides read TGTGCCAGCAGCCAGGGCGGGGGGAATCAGCCCCAGCATTTT.

The chain carries TRBV5-1 and TRBJ2-2; 11 positions match TRBD2. J gave up 3 bases and V 3 bases, and 1 base lay outside the gene matches. CDR3 length equals 15 residues. The germline V gene has CDR1 SGHRS and CDR2 YFSETQ. The CDR3 spells CASSSGLADTGELFF. The CDR3 DNA reads TGCGCCAGCAGCTCGGGACTAGCGGACACCGGGGAGCTGTTTTTT.

The chain links TRBV10-3 to TRBJ1-6; 9 nucleotides line up with TRBD1. From germline, CDR1 is ENHRY and CDR2 SYGVKD. The CDR3 runs to 14 residues. J gave up 7 bases and V 3 bases, and 1 base lay outside the gene matches. Here the CDR3 reads CAISDDRGNSPLHF. The CDR3 nucleotides are TGTGCCATCAGTGATGACAGGGGGAATTCACCCCTCCACTTT.

The rearrangement links TRBV3-1 (or the pseudogene TRBV3-2) to TRBJ1-6; TRBD1 aligns across 9 bases. V lost 4 bases and J lost 9; bases outside the gene matches: 4. This CDR3 has 14 amino acids. CDR1 is LGHDT, CDR2 YNNKEL, per germline (reference sequence). The CDR3 is CASSPGQGFSPLHF. CDR3 bases: TGTGCCAGCAGCCCCGGACAGGGGTTTTCACCCCTCCACTTT.

The chain recombines TRBV5-4 with TRBJ1-4; D possibly corresponds to TRBD1 (5 bases). This CDR3 has 15 amino acids. CDR1 and CDR2 from the germline V gene are SGHNT and YYREEE (reference sequence). V was trimmed by 4 bases and J by 7 bases, leaving 17 bases between them. The CDR3 coding sequence is TGTGCCAGCAGCCGAACCAGGGCTTCCTCTGAAAAACTGTTTTTT. Translated, it gives CASSRTRASSEKLFF.

The chain links TRBV28 to TRBJ2-7, with 8 bases matching TRBD2. The CDR3 totals 17 residues. Germline V gene data show CDR1 as MDHEN and CDR2 as SYDVKM. The V segment lost 3 bases and the J segment 5 bases; nucleotides outside the gene matches: 15. Here the CDR3 DNA reads TGTGCCAGCAGTTTGTTCATTTTAGCGGGGAGTAAGGACGAGCAGTACTTC. Its protein is CASSLFILAGSKDEQYF.

This chain links TRBV27 with TRBJ2-5; perhaps TRBD2 as D (5 bases). Trimming took off 0 bases at V and 2 bases at J, with 10 bases between the two ends. Germline loops: CDR1 MNHEY, CDR2 SMNVEV (reference sequence). The CDR3 is 15 residues long. CDR3 coding DNA: TGTGCCAGCAGTTTATCATGGACTTTTCAAGAGACCCAGTACTTC. It specifies CASSLSWTFQETQYF.

The chain joins TRBV10-3 to TRBJ2-2; TRBD1 agrees at 12 bases. The CDR3 contains 17 residues. Germline V CDR1 and CDR2: ENHRY, SYGVKD. V was pared by 6 bases and J by 0 bases, with 5 bases of the junction left unmatched. CDR3 amino acids: CAIRSGTGGPNTGELFF. CDR3 sequence (DNA): TGTGCCATCAGATCCGGGACAGGGGGCCCGAACACCGGGGAGCTGTTTTTT.

In this sample, this clone turned up once. This chain links TRBV14 with TRBJ1-2, with TRBD1 as a possible D gene (6 bases). CDR3 length: 15 amino acids. With 1 base removed from V and 1 base from J, the gap between germline ends came to 10 bases. Germline CDR1 reads SGHDN; CDR2 reads FVKESK. CDR3 residues: CASSQVQGSNYGYTF. Written as DNA, the CDR3 is TGTGCCAGCAGCCAAGTGCAGGGGAGTAACTATGGCTACACCTTC.

The chain uses TRBV27 and TRBJ2-1; 7 bases align to TRBD1. CDR3 size: 15 residues. Germline V lookup: CDR1 MNHEY, CDR2 SMNVEV (reference sequence). V was clipped by 0 bases and J by 7 bases; unmatched bases: 6. CDR3 nucleotides: TGTGCCAGCAGTTTATCATACGGGACAGTAAATGAGCAGTTCTTC. This translates into CASSLSYGTVNEQFF.

The chain has TRBV7-6 and TRBJ1-5, with 10 positions matching TRBD1. After removal of 5 bases from V and 4 bases from J, the junction contained 5 bases not matched to a gene. Germline V lookup: CDR1 SGHVS, CDR2 FNYEAQ. CDR3 length: 15 residues. CDR3 region: CASSLTGGKNQPQHF. As DNA, the CDR3 is TGTGCCAGCAGCCTGACAGGGGGCAAGAATCAGCCCCAGCATTTT.

The V and J genes are TRBV28 and TRBJ2-2, with 8 bases aligning to TRBD1. J was trimmed by 2 bases and V by 6 bases; bases with no gene match: 17. The CDR3 has 19 residues. Per the germline V gene, CDR1 is MDHEN and CDR2 is SYDVKM. The CDR3 here is CASRELGRGHDRNTGELFF. DNA of the CDR3: TGTGCCAGCAGAGAGTTGGGCAGGGGGCATGACAGAAACACCGGGGAGCTGTTTTTT.

This clone was counted between two and nine times. The genes are TRBV19 and TRBJ2-1; 8 nucleotides line up with TRBD2. V was clipped by 5 bases and J by 9 bases; unmatched bases: 15. The CDR3 loop spans 16 amino acids. Germline V gene lookup returns CDR1 LNHDA and CDR2 SQIVND (reference sequence). Written as DNA, the CDR3 is TGTGCCAGTAGTTTACCGGGACTAGTATTGTCGAGTGAGCAGTTCTTC. This gives the protein CASSLPGLVLSSEQFF. The full variable domain, rest sourced from reference TRBV19 and TRBJ2-1, is DGGITQSPKYLFRKEGQNVTLSCEQNLNHDAMYWYRQDPGQGLRLIYYSQIVNDFQKGDIAEGYSVSREKKESFPLTVTSAQKNPTAFYLCASSLPGLVLSSEQFFGPGTRLTVL.

The gene calls are TRBV29-1 and TRBJ2-5; a possible D gene is TRBD2 (6 bases). This CDR3 has 13 residues. The V gene lost 1 base and the J gene lost 3 bases, with 9 bases spanning the gap. From germline, CDR1 is SQVTM and CDR2 ANQGSEA. In DNA, the CDR3 is TGCAGCGTTGAAGCGGGAGTCGAAGAGACCCAGTACTTC. Encoded protein: CSVEAGVEETQYF.

J is TRBJ1-4 and V is TRBV4-3; D perhaps matches TRBD1 (6 bases). V was clipped by 0 bases and J by 7 bases, with 12 bases between them. This CDR3 is 15 amino acids long. In germline, CDR1 is LGHNA, CDR2 YSLEER. CDR3 region: CASSQDRTEGEKLFF. The CDR3 DNA sequence: TGCGCCAGCAGCCAAGATCGGACAGAAGGTGAAAAACTGTTTTTT.

The DNA for the CDR3 is TGTGCCAGCAGCTTATTGCCCGGGGGGATAGTTGGCTACACCTTC. Translating gives CASSLLPGGIVGYTF. This sequence joins TRBV7-8 and TRBJ1-2; D may be TRBD1 (5 bases). The V gene lost 2 bases and the J gene lost 7 bases, with 17 bases spanning the gap. This CDR3 is 15 amino acids long. Germline V lookup: CDR1 SGHVS, CDR2 FQNEAQ.